This T cell receptor (beta chain) was identified during a study of CD8+ T cells in alopecia areata. Study-wide background: Patients in the study were on tofacitinib for 6 to 18 months, then off it for 6 months.

Whole-study results and caveats: TCR sharing was clearer in mice than between patients, perhaps partly owing to patient HLA diversity. More clonal than normal scalp was lesional scalp, particularly alopecia totalis/universalis.

RNA extraction and reverse transcription yielded cDNA as sequencing template. TCRdb's table, derived via immunoSEQ multiplex PCR, lists solely in-frame clones and lacks some. Of 90,000 to 100,000 clones listed, approximately 42% are singletons. Points on this clone: Its antigen is unknown.

Germline CDR1 is GTSNPN and CDR2 is SVGIG (reference sequence). V dropped 0 bases and J dropped 2 bases, with 12 bases sitting between them. This CDR3 region has 15 residues. This clonotype was sampled from a human donor with alopecia areata. The chain joins TRBV30 to TRBJ2-3; perhaps D is TRBD1 or TRBD2 (5 bases each). Sequenced: CD4+ T cells sorted from blood. CDR3 region: CAWSVGGLNTDTQYF. In nucleotides, the CDR3 is TGTGCCTGGAGTGTTGGGGGATTGAACACAGATACGCAGTATTTT.